This record concerns one TCR beta chain sequence. The antigen is not known. The data were obtained in a study of cytomegalovirus exposure and HLA in healthy donors. Background on the study: Early on, a data release was issued that held about 85 million unique TCRs from HLA-typed donors. Overall study results and limits: A later analysis by the authors found several of the most significant clusters apparently linked to common viral pathogens.

CDR1 LGHNA and CDR2 YNFKEQ come from the germline V gene. This CDR3 comprises 17 residues. Trimming left V 1 base short and J 3 bases short, with 16 bases between. It was with 60 Vbeta and 13 Jbeta primers that the PCR ran. Clones were sequenced by immunoSEQ multiplex PCR, and TCRdb holds only the in-frame ones, with some missing. The repertoire has 75,000 to 80,000 clones, around 80% of them found once; the top ten carry approximately 1%. The TCR sequence derives from a male donor in good health and CMV-seronegative. The specimen sequenced was PBMCs. The V call is TRBV4-2, the J call TRBJ1-5, with D perhaps matching TRBD1 (5 bases). In DNA, the CDR3 is TGTGCCAGCAGCCAAGGTCAGGGTATCCTTACCAATCAGCCCCAGCATTTT. Translating gives CASSQGQGILTNQPQHF.